These T cell receptor beta chains were read from a single sample in a study of beta chain features in type 1 diabetes. Data came from immunoSEQ multiplex PCR; TCRdb stores just in-frame clones and leaves some out. The sample has about 110,000 clones, 30% to 50% seen once. The sequenced sample was stem cell memory CD4+ T cells from blood. The receptors here all came from a woman younger than 35 in good health. The CDR3 runs from the conserved cysteine through the conserved F or W. The D gene is left open where the match is weak. For some rows the clone size is stated as once, few or many, or as a class when expanded; others skip it.

D gene	clone size	V gene	J gene	CDR3 length	CDR3 DNA	CDR3 protein
NA	few	TRBV30	TRBJ2-4	18	TGTGCCTGGAGTGAATGGGCTTCAGATAAAGTGCGCCGAAACATTCAGTACTTC	CAWSEWASDKVRRNIQYF
NA	NA	TRBV7-9	TRBJ2-5	15	TGTGCCAGCAGCTTGCGGACTTACCGACAAGAGACCCAGTACTTC	CASSLRTYRQETQYF
TRBD1	NA	TRBV7-2	TRBJ1-5	15	TGTGCCAGCAGCCCCCAGGAGGGGGCATGGCAGCCCCAGCATTTT	CASSPQEGAWQPQHF
TRBD2	NA	TRBV18	TRBJ2-7	20	TGTGCCAGCTCACCACGTGTCGGGACTAGCGATTTCCTGAGCTCCTACGAGCAGTACTTC	CASSPRVGTSDFLSSYEQYF
TRBD1	NA	TRBV18	TRBJ1-5	16	TGTGCCAGCTCTCCGACAGGGGGCCGTGGCAATCAGCCCCAGCATTTT	CASSPTGGRGNQPQHF
NA	NA	TRBV6-1	TRBJ1-4	14	TGTGCCAGCAGCCCGACCAGGGGCGGTGAAAAACTGTTTTTT	CASSPTRGGEKLFF
NA	NA	TRBV28	TRBJ1-5	17	TGTGCCAGCAGTTTACTGGGGACTCTCGGTCGGCATCAGCCCCAGCATTTT	CASSLLGTLGRHQPQHF
NA	NA	TRBV6-5	TRBJ1-5	15	TGTGCCAGCAGTTACTCTCGAGGGGGTTATCAGCCCCAGCATTTT	CASSYSRGGYQPQHF
NA	NA	TRBV13	TRBJ1-1	11	TGTGCCAGCAGCTTAGGACAGGGAGCTTTCTTT	CASSLGQGAFF
TRBD2	NA	TRBV7-9	TRBJ2-1	19	TGTGCCAGCAGCTTATTACATCGAGCGGGAGAGTTGTCCTACAATGAGCAGTTCTTC	CASSLLHRAGELSYNEQFF
TRBD1	few	TRBV30	TRBJ2-7	13	TGTGCCTATAGTCGGACAGGCTATTACGAGCAGTACTTC	CAYSRTGYYEQYF
TRBD1	few	TRBV6-1	TRBJ2-7	14	TGTGCCAGCAACACTCGACAGGGGATCTACGAGCAGTACTTC	CASNTRQGIYEQYF
TRBD2	NA	TRBV11-2	TRBJ2-1	14	TGTGCCAGCAGCCGGGAGGGCCCCTACAATGAGCAGTTCTTC	CASSREGPYNEQFF
TRBD1	few	TRBV30	TRBJ2-1	12	TGTGCCAGGGGACAGGGGTTACATGAGCAGTTCTTC	CARGQGLHEQFF
NA	NA	TRBV4-1	TRBJ2-1	15	TGCGCCAGCAGGGTCGGAGCTGGTTACTACAATGAGCAGTTCTTC	CASRVGAGYYNEQFF
NA	NA	TRBV7-2	TRBJ2-5	14	TGTGCCAGCAGCGCCCCGGGGAGCCAAGAGACCCAGTACTTC	CASSAPGSQETQYF
NA	NA	TRBV7-8	TRBJ2-7	13	TGTGCCAGCAGCTTCATCCAGTCCTACGAGCAGTACTTC	CASSFIQSYEQYF